The 17 T cell receptor beta chains below were found in one sample sequenced in a study of beta chain features in type 1 diabetes (dated by TCRdb to the late 2010s). Receptor libraries were prepared by the immunoSEQ multiplex PCR assay. The entire amount of isolated RNA was reverse transcribed using the High Capacity cDNA Reverse Transcription Kit, so the sequenced TCRB transcripts were expressed ones. The immuneACCESS repertoire file appears here via TCRdb, limited to in-frame rearrangements. These files lack a portion of the clones; in checked studies, under half of the deficit traces to unresolved V genes, and the cause of the others is not known. Present in this sample are 850,000 to 900,000 clones, 17% of which were seen just once. 0.023% of the sample comes from the top ten. The sample comprised naive CD4+ T cells from blood. This specimen's cell subset or site label, interpreted: true naive CD4+ T cells. The receptors were gathered from a woman aged 18-29 years in good health.

This clone was seen only a few times. The chain couples TRBV5-1 to TRBJ1-2; no clear D gene. V was shortened by 1 base and J by 3 bases, with 7 bases between the two germline ends. This CDR3 contains 13 residues. Germline CDR1 is SGHRS and CDR2 is YFSETQ. CDR3 loop: CASSLTRDYGYTF. The CDR3 DNA sequence: TGCGCCAGCAGCTTGACACGGGACTATGGCTACACCTTC. Drawing the rest from reference TRBV5-1 and TRBJ1-2, the complete variable domain is KAGVTQTPRYLIKTRGQQVTLSCSPISGHRSVSWYQQTPGQGLQFLFEYFSETQRNKGNFPGRFSGRQFSNSRSEMNVSTLELGDSALYLCASSLTRDYGYTFGSGTRLTVV.

The V gene is TRBV27, the J gene TRBJ1-1, with D maybe TRBD1 (6 bases). The germline CDR1 and CDR2 sequences are MNHEY and SMNVEV (reference sequence). The CDR3 consists of 13 residues. The V end was cut by 5 bases, the J end by 6 bases, with 13 bases between. The chain's CDR3 is CASSRHRAAEAFF. CDR3 in DNA: TGTGCCAGCAGTCGGCACAGGGCCGCTGAAGCTTTCTTT.

This sequence joins TRBV19 and TRBJ1-2; TRBD1 matches at 7 bases. Unmatched junction bases numbered 6, after V lost 9 bases and J lost 5 bases. This CDR3 has 12 amino acids. Germline V gene data show CDR1 as LNHDA and CDR2 as SQIVND (reference sequence). CDR3 in DNA: TGTGCCAGCGGCAGGGGGGATTATGGCTACACCTTC. Its protein product is CASGRGDYGYTF.

This clone was detected a few times. The sample has other DNA sequences that encode this CDR3 too. The rearrangement joins TRBV7-2 to TRBJ2-3; D is undetermined. V gave up 1 base and J gave up 0 bases, with 8 bases separating them. The CDR3 contains 15 residues. CDR1 and CDR2 (germline): SGHTA, FQGNSA. CDR3 DNA: TGTGCCAGCAGCTTAGACAGATCTAGCACAGATACGCAGTATTTT. This codes for CASSLDRSSTDTQYF.

This clone was seen more than once but under ten times. The chain is built from TRBV6-1 and TRBJ2-3; 8 bases are shared with TRBD2. Germline V CDR1 and CDR2: MNHNS, SASEGT. Trimming at V came to 6 bases and at J to 2 bases, leaving 4 bases not matched to a gene. The CDR3 length is 14 residues. This chain's CDR3 is CASSHSGTTDTQYF. DNA of the CDR3: TGTGCCAGCAGCCATAGCGGGACCACAGATACGCAGTATTTT.

This clone showed up just a few times. This chain connects TRBV7-2 to TRBJ2-7; TRBD2 matches 8 bases. CDR1 is SGHTA and CDR2 is FQGNSA in the germline V gene. The CDR3 contains 15 residues. Trimming at V came to 0 bases and at J to 4 bases, leaving 5 bases not matched to a gene. CDR3 sequence: CASSLASGTTYEQYF. CDR3 coding DNA: TGTGCCAGCAGCTTAGCTAGCGGGACAACTTACGAGCAGTACTTC.

This clone was seen a handful of times. This CDR3 reads CASSLTNEQFF. The CDR3 DNA is TGTGCCAGCAGCCTAACCAATGAGCAGTTCTTC. The chain recombines TRBV6-6 with TRBJ2-1, with D unclear. The CDR3 is made up of 11 amino acids. CDR1 is MNHNY, CDR2 SVGAGI, per germline (reference sequence). Trimming cost V 6 bases and J 6 bases, with 6 bases left between them.

The V gene is TRBV11-2, the J gene TRBJ2-1; D is unresolved. The V end was cut by 5 bases, the J end by 6 bases, with 5 bases between. Germline CDR1 is SGHAT and CDR2 is FQNNGV. The length of the CDR3 is 11 residues. This CDR3 reads CASSRFNEQFF. DNA of the CDR3: TGTGCCAGCAGCCGATTCAATGAGCAGTTCTTC.

This clone was found a few times. The chain employs TRBV14 and TRBJ2-1; maybe TRBD2 (5 bases). This CDR3 is 18 amino acids long. Trimming took 1 base from V and 6 from J, leaving 22 bases between them. CDR1 SGHDN and CDR2 FVKESK come from the germline V gene. The CDR3 DNA follows: TGTGCCAGCAGCCAAGCATGGTACCGGGAAAAGGCCCCCAATGAGCAGTTCTTC. Its translation: CASSQAWYREKAPNEQFF.

This chain links TRBV5-1 with TRBJ2-3, with TRBD2 as a possible D gene (5 bases). Looked up from germline, CDR1 is SGHRS and CDR2 is YFSETQ. The CDR3 totals 14 residues. Trimming removed 0 bases at V and 2 bases at J, with 7 bases between. The CDR3 DNA follows: TGCGCCAGCAGCTTGGTGACTATCACAGATACGCAGTATTTT. It encodes CASSLVTITDTQYF.

This chain connects TRBV19 to TRBJ2-5, with D possibly matching TRBD2 (5 bases). V was clipped by 2 bases and J by 7 bases, with 11 bases between them. The CDR3 length is 13 residues. Germline values: CDR1 LNHDA, CDR2 SQIVND (reference sequence). The CDR3: CASSIYPRATQYF. The CDR3 DNA is TGTGCCAGTAGTATATACCCGAGGGCGACCCAGTACTTC.

The chain combines TRBV7-2 with TRBJ2-1, with 10 positions matching TRBD2. CDR3 size: 18 residues. The V gene end was trimmed by 2 bases and the J gene end by 1 base; junction bases not matched to a gene: 8. Germline V gives CDR1 SGHTA, CDR2 FQGNSA. CDR3 DNA sequence: TGTGCCAGCAGCTTACCCAGCGGGAGGGCCACGTCCTACAATGAGCAGTTCTTC. The encoded protein is CASSLPSGRATSYNEQFF.

This clone turned up a few times. The chain recombines TRBV13 with TRBJ1-1; 7 nucleotides match TRBD1. The CDR3 is 16 residues long. Germline-derived CDR1 and CDR2 are PRHDT and FYEKMQ (reference sequence). V lost 5 bases and J lost 1; bases outside the gene matches: 10. The CDR3 coding sequence is TGTGCCAGCAGCGCAATTACAACAGGGGAGAACACTGAAGCTTTCTTT. This gives the protein CASSAITTGENTEAFF.

This clone was seen a handful of times. The rearrangement uses TRBV6-6 and TRBJ2-7, with 10 bases lining up with TRBD2. Trimming removed 2 bases from V and 6 bases from J; junction bases left unmatched: 7. The CDR3 is 15 residues long. CDR1 is MNHNY and CDR2 is SVGAGI in the germline V gene (reference sequence). DNA of the CDR3: TGTGCCAGCAGTTACCAAGCGGGAGGGCCGGTCGAGCAGTACTTC. Protein: CASSYQAGGPVEQYF.

This chain uses TRBV28 with TRBJ2-4; D is tentatively TRBD1 or TRBD2 (5 bases each). CDR3 size: 13 residues. V was pared by 6 bases and J by 12 bases, with 18 bases between. The germline CDR1 and CDR2 sequences are MDHEN and SYDVKM. CDR3 bases: TGTGCCAGCAGCTTGGGACGGGCCGGGGATCAGTACTTC. This sequence encodes CASSLGRAGDQYF.

The rearrangement uses TRBV5-1 and TRBJ2-1, with 10 bases matching TRBD2. The germline V gene has CDR1 SGHRS and CDR2 YFSETQ. Trimming cost V 0 bases and J 7 bases; bases outside gene matches: 7. The CDR3 is 16 residues long. The CDR3, as DNA: TGCGCCAGCAGCTTGGCCCCTTCGACTAGCGGGAATGAGCAGTTCTTC. Its protein product is CASSLAPSTSGNEQFF.

V usage is TRBV7-2 and J usage is TRBJ2-5, with TRBD2 matching 7 bases. The J call is doubtful: the DNA matches TRBJ2-7 better. From germline, CDR1 is SGHTA and CDR2 FQGNSA. The CDR3 has 15 amino acids. In DNA, the CDR3 is TGTGCCAGCAGCCCTCGGGGCGGGAGCTCCTACGAGCAGTACTTC. Translation: CASSPRGGSSYEQYF.